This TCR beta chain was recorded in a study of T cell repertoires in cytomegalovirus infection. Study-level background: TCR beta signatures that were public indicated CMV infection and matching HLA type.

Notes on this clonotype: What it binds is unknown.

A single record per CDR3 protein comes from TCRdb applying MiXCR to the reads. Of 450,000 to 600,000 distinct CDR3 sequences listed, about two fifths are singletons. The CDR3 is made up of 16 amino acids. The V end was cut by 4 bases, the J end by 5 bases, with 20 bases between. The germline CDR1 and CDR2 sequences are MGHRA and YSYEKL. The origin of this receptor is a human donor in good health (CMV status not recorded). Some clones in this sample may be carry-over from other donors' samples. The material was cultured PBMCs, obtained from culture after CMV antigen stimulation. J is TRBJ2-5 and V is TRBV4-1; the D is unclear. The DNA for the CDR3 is TGCGCCAGCAGCCCCTTCTTCTCCGGGCCTCCGGAGACCCAGTACTTC. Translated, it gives CASSPFFSGPPETQYF.